Presented here are 20 T cell receptor beta chains from one specimen sequenced in a study of cytomegalovirus exposure and HLA in healthy donors (dated by TCRdb to about 2017). Libraries were prepared through the immunoSEQ multiplex PCR assay. For the multiplex PCR, a mixture combining 60 forward primers for TCR Vbeta segments and 13 reverse primers for TCR Jbeta segments was used. TCRdb took over this immuneACCESS table, retaining in-frame rearrangements with V and J assigned. Such tables are incomplete; in checked studies, under half of the missing clones stem from an unresolved V gene, and the remainder is unexplained. This sample gives 180,000 or so clones in total; 60% to 80% of them show up just once. Of the sample, more than 13% falls within the top ten clones. The specimen sequenced was PBMCs. Source of these receptors: a man in his fifties in good health and CMV-seropositive.

This clone has only one observation. V gene TRBV6-6 combines with J gene TRBJ2-1; D perhaps matches TRBD2 (6 bases). V lost 7 bases and J 6 bases, leaving 22 bases between the germline ends. The CDR3 loop spans 16 amino acids. The germline CDR1 and CDR2 sequences are MNHNY and SVGAGI (reference sequence). The CDR3 here is CASKASGQGSGNEQFF. As DNA, the CDR3 is TGTGCCAGCAAAGCGAGCGGGCAGGGCTCGGGCAATGAGCAGTTCTTC.

CDR3 nucleotides: TGTGCCAGCAGCGTAGATCTACAGCTCTCTGGAAACACCATATATTTT. Translated, it gives CASSVDLQLSGNTIYF. The J gene is TRBJ1-3, the V gene TRBV9; no clear D gene. The germline V gene encodes CDR1 SGDLS and CDR2 YYNGEE. This CDR3 has 16 residues. Trimming removed 0 bases from V and 0 bases from J, with 10 bases in between.

This rearrangement joins TRBV4-1 to TRBJ2-3, with D tentatively TRBD2 (7 bases). Trimming pared 0 bases from V and 2 bases from J, leaving 12 bases between. The CDR3 is made up of 16 amino acids. The germline V gene encodes CDR1 MGHRA and CDR2 YSYEKL. The CDR3 sequence: CASSQEGGGLTDTQYF. In DNA, the CDR3 is TGCGCCAGCAGCCAAGAGGGGGGGGGCCTCACAGATACGCAGTATTTT.

This clone was seen only a few times. The chain recombines TRBV30 with TRBJ1-1, with D possibly TRBD1 on 6 matching bases. Between the trimmed V and J ends, which lost 0 bases and 3 bases, there was a span of 17 bases. The germline V gene has CDR1 GTSNPN and CDR2 SVGIG (reference sequence). This CDR3 spans 16 amino acids. The CDR3 DNA is TGTGCCTGGAGTGTAGATAGCCCCGAGGGGGACACTGAAGCTTTCTTT. Translated, it gives CAWSVDSPEGDTEAFF.

Only one count was recorded for this clone. This chain links TRBV6-5 with TRBJ1-1; TRBD1 matches at 9 bases. Germline CDR1 and CDR2: MNHEY and SVGAGI. This CDR3 has 15 residues. V trimming: 3 bases; J trimming: 6 bases; junction bases outside the gene matches: 8. The CDR3 sequence is CASSYRTGANPEAFF. In DNA form, the CDR3 reads TGTGCCAGCAGTTATCGGACAGGGGCTAATCCTGAAGCTTTCTTT.

This clone came up a few times. V is TRBV5-1 and J is TRBJ2-3, with TRBD2 matching 8 bases. V was clipped by 0 bases and J by 6 bases; unmatched bases: 6. Germline V gene data show CDR1 as SGHRS and CDR2 as YFSETQ. This CDR3 contains 15 residues. CDR3 bases: TGCGCCAGCAGCTTGGGAGCTAGCGGGCGGGATACGCAGTATTTT. This codes for CASSLGASGRDTQYF.

The chain carries TRBV7-9 and TRBJ1-1; 9 bases agree with TRBD1. V dropped 7 bases and J dropped 3; count of bases not matched to a gene: 6. CDR1 is SEHNR, CDR2 FQNEAQ, per germline (reference sequence). CDR3 length: 14 residues. CDR3 DNA sequence: TGTGCCAGCACCCAGGGACAGGGACACACTGAAGCTTTCTTT. Amino acids: CASTQGQGHTEAFF. Variable domain in full (rest from reference TRBV7-9 and TRBJ1-1): DTGVSQNPRHKITKRGQNVTFRCDPISEHNRLYWYRQTLGQGPEFLTYFQNEAQLEKSRLLSDRFSAERPKGSFSTLEIQRTEQGDSAMYLCASTQGQGHTEAFFGQGTRLTVV.

A few counts support this clone. This chain connects TRBV10-3 to TRBJ1-1, with D uncertain. CDR3 size: 14 residues. The germline V gene encodes CDR1 ENHRY and CDR2 SYGVKD. Trimming removed 3 bases at V and 1 base at J, with 9 bases between. The CDR3 loop is CAISEQNQNTEAFF. The DNA for the CDR3 is TGTGCCATCAGTGAACAGAACCAGAACACTGAAGCTTTCTTT.

V gene TRBV11-1 combines with J gene TRBJ1-4; unclear D gene. CDR3 length: 16 residues. From germline, CDR1 is SGHAT and CDR2 FQDESV (reference sequence). V was pared by 5 bases and J by 0 bases, with 13 bases between. In DNA form, the CDR3 reads TGTGCCAGCAGCCCTACTGGACTAGCAACTAATGAAAAACTGTTTTTT. Translation gives CASSPTGLATNEKLFF.

This chain links TRBV7-2 with TRBJ1-2; weak D call: TRBD1 (6 bases). Germline-derived CDR1 and CDR2 are SGHTA and FQGNSA. V was trimmed by 1 base and J by 7 bases, leaving 19 bases between them. The CDR3 is made up of 16 amino acids. The DNA of the CDR3 is TGTGCCAGCAGCTTAGACGGTGACAGGACGGGAGGTGGCTACACCTTC. Translated, it gives CASSLDGDRTGGGYTF.

The chain employs TRBV7-2 and TRBJ1-3, with 8 bases matching TRBD1. Germline loops: CDR1 SGHTA, CDR2 FQGNSA. Trimming cost V 6 bases and J 8 bases; bases outside gene matches: 9. This CDR3 spans 14 amino acids. CDR3 loop: CASSKSGGADTIYF. The CDR3 DNA is TGTGCCAGCAGTAAATCAGGGGGCGCGGACACCATATATTTT. The full variable domain, in which reference TRBV7-2 and TRBJ1-3 provide the parts outside the CDR3, is GAGVSQSPSNKVTEKGKDVELRCDPISGHTALYWYRQSLGQGLEFLIYFQGNSAPDKSGLPSDRFSAERTGGSVSTLTIQRTQQEDSAVYLCASSKSGGADTIYFGEGSWLTVV.

This clone was detected only once. J is TRBJ2-3 and V is TRBV11-2; maybe TRBD1 (6 bases). Trimming pared 1 base from V and 10 bases from J, leaving 9 bases between. Germline V gives CDR1 SGHAT, CDR2 FQNNGV. The CDR3 contains 12 residues. In nucleotides, the CDR3 is TGTGCCAGCAGCTTAGTCAGGGGTGCGCAGTATTTT. Translation: CASSLVRGAQYF.

This chain uses TRBV28 with TRBJ1-5, with 9 bases fitting TRBD1. This CDR3 is 14 amino acids long. Trimming took 5 bases from V and 7 from J; bases not matched to a gene: 6. The germline gives CDR1 MDHEN, CDR2 SYDVKM. CDR3 DNA: TGTGCCAGCAGTCTCACAGGGGGCAGGCAGCCCCAGCATTTT. It encodes CASSLTGGRQPQHF.

The chain links TRBV11-2 to TRBJ2-5; D gene ambiguous. V was trimmed by 2 bases and J by 4 bases, leaving 5 bases between them. CDR3 size: 12 residues. The germline V gene encodes CDR1 SGHAT and CDR2 FQNNGV. CDR3 protein: CASSLYGETQYF. Here the CDR3 DNA reads TGTGCCAGCAGCTTATACGGAGAGACCCAGTACTTC.

The chain joins TRBV30 to TRBJ1-2; D may be TRBD1 (6 bases). With 5 bases removed from V and 1 base from J, the gap between germline ends came to 20 bases. Germline assignment: CDR1 GTSNPN and CDR2 SVGIG (reference sequence). The CDR3 length is 16 residues. DNA for the CDR3: TGTGCCTGGGTTAACCAGGGGCTCCCTTTTAACTATGGCTACACCTTC. This codes for CAWVNQGLPFNYGYTF.

The chain combines TRBV29-1 with TRBJ2-7; perhaps TRBD2 as D (5 bases). Germline CDR1 and CDR2: SQVTM and ANQGSEA. V shed 5 bases and J shed 7 bases, with 12 bases lying between them. The CDR3 contains 11 residues. The CDR3 DNA follows: TGCAGCGTTCCTTTGACGGGGGAGCAGTACTTC. Translating it yields CSVPLTGEQYF.

The rearrangement links TRBV18 to TRBJ1-6, with D perhaps TRBD1 (6 bases). This CDR3 spans 13 amino acids. Per germline, CDR1 KGHSH and CDR2 LQKENI. Trimming left V 2 bases short and J 15 bases short, with 14 bases between. The CDR3 coding sequence is TGTGCCAGCTCACCAAGGTACCGGGACATCCTCCACTTT. Translating it yields CASSPRYRDILHF.

V and J are TRBV6-5 and TRBJ1-2; D call uncertain. The CDR3 runs 13 residues. The germline gives CDR1 MNHEY, CDR2 SVGAGI. Trimming removed 6 bases at V and 2 bases at J, with 10 bases between. This chain's CDR3 is CASSPDGNYGYTF. The CDR3 DNA reads TGTGCCAGCAGCCCCGACGGGAACTATGGCTACACCTTC.

The chain is built from TRBV7-9 and TRBJ2-7; no clear D. V was cut by 5 bases and J by 0 bases, with 5 bases left in between. Germline values: CDR1 SEHNR, CDR2 FQNEAQ (reference sequence). The CDR3 length is 12 residues. The CDR3 coding sequence is TGTGCCAGCAGCAAGAGCTCCTACGAGCAGTACTTC. Its translation: CASSKSSYEQYF.

The chain links TRBV5-1 to TRBJ2-7; 10 nucleotides match TRBD1. The CDR3 is 15 residues long. Germline V gene sequence: CDR1 SGHRS, CDR2 YFSETQ. J was trimmed by 5 bases and V by 6 bases; bases with no gene match: 11. CDR3 bases: TGCGCCAGCACCCTACGGGACAGGGGCACCGACGAGCAGTACTTC. Amino acid sequence: CASTLRDRGTDEQYF.